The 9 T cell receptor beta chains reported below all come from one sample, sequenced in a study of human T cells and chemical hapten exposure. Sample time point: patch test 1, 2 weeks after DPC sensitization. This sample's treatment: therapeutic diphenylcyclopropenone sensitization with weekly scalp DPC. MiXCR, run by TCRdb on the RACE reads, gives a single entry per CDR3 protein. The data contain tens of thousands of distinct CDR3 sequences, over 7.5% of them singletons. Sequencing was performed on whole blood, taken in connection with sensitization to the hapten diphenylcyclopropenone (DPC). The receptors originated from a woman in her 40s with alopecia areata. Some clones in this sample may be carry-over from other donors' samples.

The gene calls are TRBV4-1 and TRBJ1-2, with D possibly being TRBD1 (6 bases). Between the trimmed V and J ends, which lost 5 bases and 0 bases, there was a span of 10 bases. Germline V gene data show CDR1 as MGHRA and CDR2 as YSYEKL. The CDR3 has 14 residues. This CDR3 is CASSGQRTNYGYTF. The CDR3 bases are TGCGCCAGCAGCGGACAGCGGACTAACTATGGCTACACCTTC.

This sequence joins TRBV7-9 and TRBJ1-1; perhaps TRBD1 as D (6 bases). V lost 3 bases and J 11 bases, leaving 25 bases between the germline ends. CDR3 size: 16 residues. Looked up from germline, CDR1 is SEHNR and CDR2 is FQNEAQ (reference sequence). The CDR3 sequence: CASSLVVGTLGRYAFF. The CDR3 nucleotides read TGTGCCAGCAGCTTGGTTGTGGGGACACTGGGTCGATACGCTTTCTTT.

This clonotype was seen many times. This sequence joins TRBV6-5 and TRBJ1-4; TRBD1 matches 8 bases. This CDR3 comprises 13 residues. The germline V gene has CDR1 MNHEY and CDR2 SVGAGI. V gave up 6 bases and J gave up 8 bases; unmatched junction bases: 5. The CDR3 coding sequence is TGTGCCAGCAGATCAGGGGGCGCAGAAAAACTGTTTTTT. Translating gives CASRSGGAEKLFF.

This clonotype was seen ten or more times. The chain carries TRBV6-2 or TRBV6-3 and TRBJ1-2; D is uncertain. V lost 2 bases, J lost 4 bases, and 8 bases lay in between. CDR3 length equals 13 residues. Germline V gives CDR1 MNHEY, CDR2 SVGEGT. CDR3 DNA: TGTGCCAGCAGTTACCACCCTACCTATGGCTACACCTTC. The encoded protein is CASSYHPTYGYTF.

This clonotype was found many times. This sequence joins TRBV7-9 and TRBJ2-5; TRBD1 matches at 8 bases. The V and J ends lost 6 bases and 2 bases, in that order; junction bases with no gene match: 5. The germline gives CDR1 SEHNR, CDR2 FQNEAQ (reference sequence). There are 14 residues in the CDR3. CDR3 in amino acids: CASSPGQGQETQYF. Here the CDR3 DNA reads TGTGCCAGCAGTCCCGGACAGGGTCAAGAGACCCAGTACTTC.

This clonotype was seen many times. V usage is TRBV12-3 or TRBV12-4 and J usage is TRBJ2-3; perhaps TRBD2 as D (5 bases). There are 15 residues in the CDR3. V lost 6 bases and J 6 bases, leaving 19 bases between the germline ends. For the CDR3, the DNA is TGTGCCAGCAGGGTGGCGGGTCTGCATGCCGATACGCAGTATTTT. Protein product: CASRVAGLHADTQYF.

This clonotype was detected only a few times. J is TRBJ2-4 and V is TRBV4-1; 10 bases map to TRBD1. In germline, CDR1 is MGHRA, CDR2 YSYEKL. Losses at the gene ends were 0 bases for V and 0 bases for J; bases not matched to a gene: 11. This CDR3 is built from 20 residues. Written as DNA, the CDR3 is TGCGCCAGCAGCCAAGATGGTCTGGGACAGGGGCTGGGAGCCAAAAACATTCAGTACTTC. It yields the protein CASSQDGLGQGLGAKNIQYF.

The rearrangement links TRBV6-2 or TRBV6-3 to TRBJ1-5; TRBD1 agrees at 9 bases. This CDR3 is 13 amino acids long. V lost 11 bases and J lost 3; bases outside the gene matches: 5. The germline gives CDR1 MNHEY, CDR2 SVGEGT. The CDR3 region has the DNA TGTGCCGCCCGGGACAGGGACAATCAGCCCCAGCATTTT. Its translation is CAARDRDNQPQHF.

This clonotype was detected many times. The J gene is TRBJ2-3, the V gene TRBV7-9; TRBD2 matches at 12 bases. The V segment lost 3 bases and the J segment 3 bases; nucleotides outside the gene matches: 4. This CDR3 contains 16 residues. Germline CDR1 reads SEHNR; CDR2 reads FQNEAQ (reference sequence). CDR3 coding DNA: TGTGCCAGCAGCTTTGCCCTAGCGGGGGGGACAGATACGCAGTATTTT. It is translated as CASSFALAGGTDTQYF.